The rows below give T cell receptor beta chains drawn from one sample of a study of CD8 T cells in ankylosing spondylitis. TCRdb re-called the 5' RACE reads with MiXCR, one entry per CDR3 protein. This sample yields about 160,000 distinct CDR3 sequences, of which under 55% are seen a single time; 13% to 15% belongs to the top ten. The sample was synovial fluid, either unsorted or a sorted T cell fraction (not recorded which). These receptor sequences come from a male donor with ankylosing spondylitis. CDR3s include the opening cysteine and the closing phenylalanine or tryptophan. The D gene is left open where the match is weak. Only some rows state a clone size, as once, few, many or a class for expanded clones.

CDR3	DNA	V	size	J	D
CAISLLAPYNEQFF	TGTGCCATCAGCCTTCTAGCCCCCTACAATGAGCAGTTCTTC	TRBV10-3	.	TRBJ2-1	.
CAWTGRGSPYEQYF	TGTGCCTGGACTGGTAGAGGATCTCCCTACGAGCAGTACTTC	TRBV30	few	TRBJ2-7	.
CASSQVPRLADRTDTQYF	TGTGCCAGCAGCCAAGTCCCTAGACTAGCCGATCGCACAGATACGCAGTATTTT	TRBV4-2	.	TRBJ2-3	TRBD2
CASSIDRGLAGGFYNEQFF	TGTGCCAGTAGTATAGATCGGGGACTAGCGGGGGGTTTCTACAATGAGCAGTTCTTC	TRBV19	.	TRBJ2-1	TRBD2
CASSLREGQGAFEANYGYTF	TGTGCCAGCAGTTTACGTGAGGGACAGGGGGCCTTCGAAGCTAACTATGGCTACACCTTC	TRBV12-3/TRBV12-4	.	TRBJ1-2	TRBD1
CATSSGTSESTDTQYF	TGTGCCACCAGCAGCGGGACTAGCGAAAGCACAGATACGCAGTATTTT	TRBV15	many	TRBJ2-3	TRBD2
CASSPHTGFKNIQYF	TGCGCCAGCAGCCCACACACAGGGTTCAAAAACATTCAGTACTTC	TRBV4-3	.	TRBJ2-4	.
CSVGTGGYGYTF	TGCAGCGTTGGGACAGGGGGCTATGGCTACACCTTC	TRBV29-1	few	TRBJ1-2	TRBD1
CASSQDCCSTDTQYF	TGCGCCAGCAGTCAGGACTGCTGCAGCACAGATACGCAGTATTTT	TRBV5-1	few	TRBJ2-3	.
CASSQDSRGFFTEAFF	TGTGCCAGCAGCCAAGATAGTAGGGGTTTCTTCACTGAAGCTTTCTTT	TRBV14	few	TRBJ1-1	.
CASTSDSLNTEAFF	TGTGCCAGCACCTCGGACAGCTTGAACACTGAAGCTTTCTTT	TRBV12-3/TRBV12-4	few	TRBJ1-1	.
CATSVTGHPNHNEQFF	TGTGCCACCAGCGTAACGGGACACCCGAATCACAATGAGCAGTTCTTC	TRBV15	few	TRBJ2-1	.
CSARGGGRDTEAFF	TGCAGTGCTAGGGGGGGGGGAAGGGACACTGAAGCTTTCTTT	TRBV20-1	many	TRBJ1-1	.
CASSQDPGTYEQYF	TGCGCCAGCAGCCAAGATCCGGGGACCTACGAGCAGTACTTC	TRBV4-3	.	TRBJ2-7	.
CASSQEPYEQYF	TGTGCCAGCAGCCAAGAGCCCTACGAGCAGTACTTC	TRBV7-8	.	TRBJ2-7	.
CASSIDSTAYYGYTF	TGTGCCAGCAGTATAGACTCGACAGCCTACTATGGCTACACCTTC	TRBV28	.	TRBJ1-2	.